This T cell receptor beta chain was captured by sequencing in a study of long-term antiretroviral therapy in people with HIV. Study results and limitations: The study lacked data on ART adherence, viral resistance or therapy changes. Repertoires in HIV (unlike those of controls) had narrower CDR3 length ranges.

The germline V and J ends were trimmed by 1 base and 4 bases, with 6 bases remaining between them. This CDR3 region has 13 residues. Looked up from germline, CDR1 is SGHRS and CDR2 is YFSETQ. Researchers ran immunoSEQ v3.0 at survey level. Clones were sequenced by immunoSEQ multiplex PCR, and TCRdb holds only the in-frame ones, with some missing. The data hold around 13,000 clones, with approximately 71% observed a single time. Concerning this clone itself: The antigen remains unidentified.

The TCR sequence derives from a woman in her forties with HIV. Specimen: unsorted PBMCs, collected 0.5 years before starting antiretroviral therapy. J is TRBJ1-5 and V is TRBV5-1; D unclear. In DNA form, the CDR3 reads TGCGCCAGCAGCTTGTTGTCGAATCAGCCCCAGCATTTT. As protein: CASSLLSNQPQHF.